This T cell receptor (beta chain) was sequenced for a study of blood T cell repertoires in COVID-19. Trimming cost V 4 bases and J 2 bases; bases outside gene matches: 3. Germline values: CDR1 LNHDA, CDR2 SQIVND (reference sequence). The CDR3 length is 15 residues. Method: immunoSEQ multiplex PCR; TCRdb's copy keeps in-frame clones and lacks some. The sample carries roughly 70,000 clones, 90% recorded once. Source material: peripheral blood. This rearrangement joins TRBV19 to TRBJ2-5, with TRBD2 matching over 11 bases. The sequence was obtained from a woman of 80 years or more with active COVID-19. CDR3 bases: TGTGCCAGTAGTACAAGACTAGCGGGACAAGAGACCCAGTACTTC. As protein: CASSTRLAGQETQYF. Supplemented by reference TRBV19 and TRBJ2-5, the full variable domain reads DGGITQSPKYLFRKEGQNVTLSCEQNLNHDAMYWYRQDPGQGLRLIYYSQIVNDFQKGDIAEGYSVSREKKESFPLTVTSAQKNPTAFYLCASSTRLAGQETQYFGPGTRLLVL.